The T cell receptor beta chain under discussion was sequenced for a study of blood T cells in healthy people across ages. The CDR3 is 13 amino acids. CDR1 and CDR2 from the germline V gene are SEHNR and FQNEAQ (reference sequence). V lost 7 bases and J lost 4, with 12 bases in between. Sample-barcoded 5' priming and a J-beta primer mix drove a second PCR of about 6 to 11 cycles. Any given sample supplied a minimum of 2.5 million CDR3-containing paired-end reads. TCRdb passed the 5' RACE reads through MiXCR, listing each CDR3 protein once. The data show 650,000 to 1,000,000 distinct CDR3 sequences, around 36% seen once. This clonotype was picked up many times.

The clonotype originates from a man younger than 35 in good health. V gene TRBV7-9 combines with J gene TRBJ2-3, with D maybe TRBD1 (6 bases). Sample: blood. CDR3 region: CASTAGVPDTQYF. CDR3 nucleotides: TGTGCCAGCACTGCAGGGGTACCAGATACGCAGTATTTT.